The clone carrying this T cell receptor (beta chain) was counted ten times or more. As yet, its antigen is unknown. This sample was taken from a study of T cells in Graves' hyperthyroidism and ophthalmopathy. The CDR3 loop spans 13 amino acids. Germline loops: CDR1 SNHLY, CDR2 FYNNEI. V was clipped by 7 bases and J by 5 bases, with 14 bases between them. The investigators amplified TCR beta CDR3 regions from RNA transcripts. HTBI primers were used for first-round RT-PCR of the TCR CDR3. A single record per CDR3 protein comes from TCRdb applying MiXCR to the multiplex PCR reads. Of roughly 380,000 distinct CDR3 sequences listed, 15% to 20% are singletons. Study findings and constraints: In the blood, most expanded thyroid clonotypes above 0.001 appeared as well.

The specimen sequenced was blood. J is TRBJ2-5 and V is TRBV2; D is tentatively TRBD1 or TRBD2 (5 bases each). This receptor was identified in a woman aged 40 to 55 with Graves' ophthalmopathy. The CDR3 DNA is TGTGCCAGCACATTGACAGAGGGGGAGACCCAGTACTTC. Translating it yields CASTLTEGETQYF.